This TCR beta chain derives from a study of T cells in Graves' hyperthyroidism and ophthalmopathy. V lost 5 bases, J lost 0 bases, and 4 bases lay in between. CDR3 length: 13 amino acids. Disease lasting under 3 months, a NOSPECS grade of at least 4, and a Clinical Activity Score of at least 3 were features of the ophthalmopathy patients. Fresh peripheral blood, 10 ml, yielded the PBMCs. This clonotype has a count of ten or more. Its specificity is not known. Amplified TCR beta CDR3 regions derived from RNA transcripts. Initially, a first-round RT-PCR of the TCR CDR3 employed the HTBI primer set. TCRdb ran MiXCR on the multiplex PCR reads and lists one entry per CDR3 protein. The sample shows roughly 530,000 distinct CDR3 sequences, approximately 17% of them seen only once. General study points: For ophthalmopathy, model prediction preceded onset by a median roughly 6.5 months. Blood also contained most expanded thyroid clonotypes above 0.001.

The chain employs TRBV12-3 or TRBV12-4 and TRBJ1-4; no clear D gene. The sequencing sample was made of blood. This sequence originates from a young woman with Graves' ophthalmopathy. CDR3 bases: TGTGCCAGCAGTGAAACAACTAATGAAAAACTGTTTTTT. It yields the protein CASSETTNEKLFF.